The 6 T cell receptor beta chains below come from one sample, sequenced in a study of Ad26.COV2.S vaccination and SARS-CoV-2 variants. Data came from immunoSEQ multiplex PCR; TCRdb stores just in-frame clones and leaves some out. In the table there are 500,000 or so clones, approximately 90% of which are singletons. Regarding treatment: 19 received Ad26.COV2.S at low or high dose, single or two shots; about 5 received placebo; per-sample allocation not given. On day 63 after the first injection, vaccine and placebo recipients gave samples. The starting material was peripheral blood, obtained in a trial of Ad26.COV2.S vaccine versus placebo. The receptors shown here come from a person aged 18-65 years who received the Ad26.COV2.S COVID-19 vaccine or a placebo.

This sequence joins TRBV9 and TRBJ1-2; weak D call: TRBD1 (5 bases). CDR3 length: 15 amino acids. V lost 3 bases, J lost 2 bases, and 14 bases lay in between. CDR1 and CDR2 from the germline V gene are SGDLS and YYNGEE. The CDR3 region is CASSEAGGTNYGYTF. Here the CDR3 DNA reads TGTGCCAGCAGCGAGGCCGGGGGGACCAACTATGGCTACACCTTC.

DNA for the CDR3: TGTGCCAGCAGCGTGGGACAGGGAGGATACGAGCAGTACTTC. It translates to CASSVGQGGYEQYF. The gene calls are TRBV7-9 and TRBJ2-7; TRBD1 matches at 9 bases. This CDR3 has 14 amino acids. Germline V gives CDR1 SEHNR, CDR2 FQNEAQ (reference sequence). The junction had 6 bases not matched to a gene; V was cut back by 5 bases and J by 4 bases.

The chain joins TRBV7-8 to TRBJ2-7; D unresolved. The CDR3 sequence is 13 residues long. V lost 7 bases and J 0 bases, leaving 10 bases between the germline ends. CDR1 and CDR2 (germline): SGHVS, FQNEAQ. Here the CDR3 reads CASTNRSSYEQYF. The CDR3 DNA sequence: TGTGCCAGCACCAACAGAAGCTCCTACGAGCAGTACTTC. The full variable domain, completed using reference TRBV7-8 and TRBJ2-7, is GAGVSQSPRYKVAKRGQDVALRCDPISGHVSLFWYQQALGQGPEFLTYFQNEAQLDKSGLPSDRFFAERPEGSVSTLKIQRTQQEDSAVYLCASTNRSSYEQYFGPGTRLTVT.

The chain employs TRBV6-2 or TRBV6-3 and TRBJ2-1; 10 positions match TRBD2. The CDR3 spans 15 residues. CDR1 and CDR2 (germline): MNHEY, SVGEGT. V dropped 5 bases and J dropped 5; count of bases not matched to a gene: 6. The CDR3 region is CASSPPSGSHNEQFF. Written as DNA, the CDR3 is TGTGCCAGCAGTCCCCCTAGCGGGAGTCACAATGAGCAGTTCTTC.

The genes are TRBV9 and TRBJ2-2, with TRBD1 matching 7 bases. Germline-derived CDR1 and CDR2 are SGDLS and YYNGEE. CDR3 length: 15 residues. V dropped 2 bases and J dropped 4; count of bases not matched to a gene: 5. The CDR3 loop is CASSVSGQTTGELFF. The CDR3 nucleotides read TGTGCCAGCAGCGTGTCGGGACAGACCACCGGGGAGCTGTTTTTT.

The gene calls are TRBV4-3 and TRBJ1-2; 10 nucleotides align to TRBD1. Germline V gene lookup returns CDR1 LGHNA and CDR2 YSLEER. The CDR3 runs 17 residues. J lost 4 bases, V lost 3 bases, and 11 bases had no gene match. The CDR3 DNA sequence: TGCGCCAGCAGCCAGAAAGGGGGACAGGGGCTACTCTATGGCTACACCTTC. It codes for CASSQKGGQGLLYGYTF.